Shown below are 30 T cell receptor beta chains from a single sample sequenced in a study of cytomegalovirus exposure and HLA in healthy donors (dated by TCRdb to 2016 to 2017). The library was made by the immunoSEQ multiplex PCR assay. The multiplex PCR relied on a mix of 60 forward primers for TCR Vbeta segments and 13 reverse primers for TCR Jbeta segments. What TCRdb holds here is the immuneACCESS table cut down to in-frame rearrangements. Part of the clones is not present; checked against another copy, under half of the missing clones reflect an unresolved V gene, and the others are unexplained. In this sample the table shows 85,000 to 95,000 clones, approximately 76% of which occur a single time. More than 5% of the sample is held by the ten biggest clonotypes. The source material was PBMCs. Source of these receptors: a man between 25 and 39 years old in good health and CMV-seropositive.

This chain uses TRBV6-1 with TRBJ2-7, with TRBD1 matching over 10 bases. In germline, CDR1 is MNHNS, CDR2 SASEGT. This CDR3 is 13 amino acids long. V was pared by 6 bases and J by 3 bases, with 2 bases of the junction left unmatched. DNA for the CDR3: TGTGCCAGCAGAGGGGACAGGGGCTACGAGCAGTACGTC. This translates into CASRGDRGYEQYV.

For the CDR3, the DNA is TGCGCCAGCAGCTTTAGGAACGGGATGAACACTGAAGCTTTCTTT. Amino acid sequence: CASSFRNGMNTEAFF. The rearrangement joins TRBV5-1 to TRBJ1-1; D uncertain. V was trimmed by 2 bases and J by 0 bases, leaving 11 bases between them. The CDR3 covers 15 residues. CDR1 is SGHRS, CDR2 YFSETQ, per germline.

The J gene is TRBJ2-2, the V gene TRBV18; TRBD1 matches at 11 bases. Looked up from germline, CDR1 is KGHSH and CDR2 is LQKENI. CDR3 size: 17 residues. V was clipped by 3 bases and J by 3 bases; unmatched bases: 6. The DNA of the CDR3 is TGTGCCAGCTCACCTCTTCCGGGACAGGGGGACACCGGGGAGCTGTTTTTT. Protein product: CASSPLPGQGDTGELFF.

J is TRBJ1-1 and V is TRBV6-5, with TRBD1 as a possible D gene (5 bases). The germline V gene encodes CDR1 MNHEY and CDR2 SVGAGI. Trimming shortened V by 2 bases and J by 6 bases, and 13 bases separated the two germline ends. This CDR3 contains 14 residues. In DNA form, the CDR3 reads TGTGCCAGCAGTTACGGGGACTCGAGGGCTGAAGCTTTCTTT. Translating it yields CASSYGDSRAEAFF.

This clone appeared a few times. The V call is TRBV7-2, the J call TRBJ2-7; TRBD2 agrees at 11 bases. CDR1 is SGHTA and CDR2 is FQGNSA in the germline V gene. J lost 3 bases, V lost 5 bases, and 0 bases had no gene match. The CDR3 totals 13 residues. The CDR3 protein is CASSGTSGYEQYF. In DNA form, the CDR3 reads TGTGCCAGCAGCGGGACTAGCGGCTACGAGCAGTACTTC.

The chain links TRBV5-6 to TRBJ1-4, with 7 bases lining up with TRBD1. The CDR3 spans 14 residues. The J segment lost 6 bases and the V segment lost 2 bases, leaving 4 bases of the junction unmatched. Germline CDR1 is SGHDT and CDR2 is YYEEEE. The DNA of the CDR3 is TGTGCCAGCAGCTTAGGGACAGACGATGAAAAACTGTTTTTT. Amino acids: CASSLGTDDEKLFF.

The genes are TRBV5-8 and TRBJ2-3, with 7 positions matching TRBD1. The CDR3 length is 14 residues. Unmatched junction bases numbered 7, after V lost 7 bases and J lost 2 bases. Germline V lookup: CDR1 SGHTS, CDR2 YDEGEE. CDR3 coding DNA: TGTGCCAGCCGACAGGGTTTGTTCACAGATACGCAGTATTTT. Residues: CASRQGLFTDTQYF.

The chain combines TRBV5-1 with TRBJ1-1, with D maybe TRBD1 (6 bases). The germline V gene encodes CDR1 SGHRS and CDR2 YFSETQ. V was trimmed by 4 bases and J by 3 bases, leaving 13 bases between them. The CDR3 extends over 14 amino acids. The CDR3 here is CASSTGGLDTEAFF. Here the CDR3 DNA reads TGCGCCAGCAGCACTGGGGGCTTGGACACTGAAGCTTTCTTT. Complete variable domain (other parts from reference TRBV5-1 and TRBJ1-1): KAGVTQTPRYLIKTRGQQVTLSCSPISGHRSVSWYQQTPGQGLQFLFEYFSETQRNKGNFPGRFSGRQFSNSRSEMNVSTLELGDSALYLCASSTGGLDTEAFFGQGTRLTVV.

The rearrangement joins TRBV12-1 to TRBJ2-5; whether TRBD1, the table's D call, matches the DNA was not checked. TRBV12-1 is a recognized pseudogene. The CDR3 totals 17 residues. The CDR3 here is CASSFLWTGRGDETQYF. The CDR3 bases are TGTGCCAGCAGCTTTCTATGGACAGGGAGAGGCGATGAGACCCAGTACTTC.

Here the CDR3 DNA reads TGCGCCAGCAGCCAGGGGACATCAGCTAATGAAAAACTGTTTTTT. Residues: CASSQGTSANEKLFF. The genes are TRBV4-3 and TRBJ1-4; maybe TRBD1 (6 bases). Germline V lookup: CDR1 LGHNA, CDR2 YSLEER. V was trimmed by 3 bases and J by 3 bases, leaving 11 bases between them. This CDR3 comprises 15 residues.

In its sample, this clone was seen a few times. The chain carries TRBV6-5 and TRBJ2-1; 7 nucleotides agree with TRBD1. The germline CDR1 and CDR2 sequences are MNHEY and SVGAGI. The CDR3 length is 12 residues. Trimming cost V 5 bases and J 10 bases; bases outside gene matches: 5. In DNA, the CDR3 is TGTGCCAGCAGTACGACAGGGAACGAGCAGTTCTTC. This sequence encodes CASSTTGNEQFF.

V usage is TRBV11-2 and J usage is TRBJ1-6, with a weak D call TRBD1 (5 bases). V lost 1 base, J lost 8 bases, and 15 bases lay in between. Germline CDR1 is SGHAT and CDR2 is FQNNGV. The CDR3 consists of 16 residues. The CDR3 bases are TGTGCCAGCAGCTTAGTGTCAGGGTTGTTGGATTCACCCCTCCACTTT. Translating it yields CASSLVSGLLDSPLHF.

The chain combines TRBV18 with TRBJ1-1; 12 nucleotides align to TRBD1. With 3 bases clipped from V and 10 bases from J, the junction kept 6 bases outside the gene matches. CDR1 is KGHSH, CDR2 LQKENI, per germline. The CDR3 extends over 14 amino acids. This CDR3 is CASSPGTGGGRAFF. For the CDR3, the DNA is TGTGCCAGCTCACCGGGGACAGGGGGCGGGCGAGCTTTCTTT.

The DNA for the CDR3 is TGTGCCCCTATGTATTGGGGGGGCGAGCAGTACGTC. Its protein product is CAPMYWGGEQYV. V and J are TRBV21-1 and TRBJ2-7; the listed D gene, TRBD2, was not tested against the DNA. TRBV21-1 is marked as a pseudogene. CDR3 length: 12 amino acids.

The rearrangement links TRBV6-4 to TRBJ1-5, with 7 bases fitting TRBD1. Germline CDR1 and CDR2: MRHNA and SNTAGT. The ends lost 7 bases at V and 2 bases at J; junction bases unmatched: 5. The CDR3 has 14 residues. Written as DNA, the CDR3 is TGTGCCAGCACCCGACAGGGCGGCAATCAGCCCCAGCATTTT. Amino acid sequence: CASTRQGGNQPQHF.

The chain is built from TRBV6-1 and TRBJ1-2; D perhaps matches TRBD1 (5 bases). Between the trimmed V and J ends, which lost 8 bases and 8 bases, there was a span of 15 bases. Germline V gene sequence: CDR1 MNHNS, CDR2 SASEGT. The CDR3 runs to 12 residues. The CDR3 is CASHRAPGGYTF. CDR3 nucleotide sequence: TGTGCCAGCCACCGGGCCCCAGGGGGCTACACCTTC.

The chain combines TRBV9 with TRBJ1-2; D ambiguous. The V gene's germline CDR1 is SGDLS and CDR2 YYNGEE. V was clipped by 0 bases and J by 8 bases, with 11 bases between them. This CDR3 has 13 residues. CDR3 loop: CASSVASDSGYTF. The CDR3 DNA follows: TGTGCCAGCAGCGTAGCTAGTGACTCCGGCTACACCTTC.

The J gene is TRBJ2-1, the V gene TRBV18; D is possibly TRBD1 (7 bases). Trimming stripped 4 bases from V and 2 bases from J, with 12 bases between. The length of the CDR3 is 15 residues. CDR1 is KGHSH and CDR2 is LQKENI in the germline V gene. As DNA, the CDR3 is TGTGCCAGCTCACAGCCAGGGGGGACCTACAATGAGCAGTTCTTC. Protein: CASSQPGGTYNEQFF.

The chain joins TRBV2 to TRBJ2-3, with 7 bases fitting TRBD2. The CDR3 runs 15 residues. In germline, CDR1 is SNHLY, CDR2 FYNNEI. The junction had 5 bases not matched to a gene; V was cut back by 4 bases and J by 1 base. CDR3 nucleotides: TGTGCCAGCAGTGGGCTAGCGGCGGGCACAGATACGCAGTATTTT. Translated: CASSGLAAGTDTQYF.

CDR3 region: CSVQEGRETQYF. The CDR3 DNA sequence: TGCAGCGTTCAGGAGGGTCGGGAGACCCAGTACTTC. The chain couples TRBV29-1 to TRBJ2-5; a weak D match, TRBD2 (6 bases). The CDR3 extends over 12 amino acids. V lost 5 bases, J lost 5 bases, and 12 bases lay in between. Germline CDR1 and CDR2: SQVTM and ANQGSEA.

This clone was counted only a few times. The chain couples TRBV5-1 to TRBJ2-2; 7 bases match TRBD1. The CDR3 has 14 amino acids. In germline, CDR1 is SGHRS, CDR2 YFSETQ. After removal of 2 bases from V and 6 bases from J, the junction contained 4 bases not matched to a gene. This chain's CDR3 is CASSFYRGAGELFF. Here the CDR3 DNA reads TGCGCCAGCAGCTTCTACAGGGGCGCCGGGGAGCTGTTTTTT.

The CDR3 sequence: CASSFGIQAYGYTF. Here the CDR3 DNA reads TGTGCCAGCAGCTTCGGCATTCAGGCCTATGGCTACACCTTC. The rearrangement joins TRBV5-6 to TRBJ1-2, with D hard to call. Between the trimmed V and J ends, which lost 2 bases and 4 bases, there was a span of 12 bases. The CDR3 totals 14 residues. The germline V gene has CDR1 SGHDT and CDR2 YYEEEE.

About this clone itself: The DNA is left out, because the CDR3 cannot be placed on it with certainty; the CDR3 is given as TCRdb lists it. J is TRBJ2-6 and V is TRBV21-1; whether TRBD1, the table's D call, matches the DNA was not checked. TRBV21-1 is shown as a pseudogene. The CDR3 is 19 residues long, ends included. CDR3 in amino acids: CASSPRWGQVGPGANVLTF.

The chain uses TRBV2 and TRBJ1-5; 8 bases align to TRBD1. CDR1 is SNHLY and CDR2 is FYNNEI in the germline V gene. This CDR3 comprises 16 residues. J lost 1 base, V lost 8 bases, and 10 bases had no gene match. CDR3 in amino acids: CASSGQGATSNQPQHF. CDR3 DNA: TGTGCCAGCTCAGGTCAGGGGGCAACGAGCAATCAGCCCCAGCATTTT. Together with reference TRBV2 and TRBJ1-5, the CDR3 gives the full variable domain: EPEVTQTPSHQVTQMGQEVILRCVPISNHLYFYWYRQILGQKVEFLVSFYNNEISEKSEIFDDQFSVERPDGSNFTLKIRSTKLEDSAMYFCASSGQGATSNQPQHFGDGTRLSIL.

The count of this clone is one. The chain uses TRBV30 and TRBJ1-2; D gene uncertain. CDR1 is GTSNPN, CDR2 SVGIG, per germline (reference sequence). V lost 8 bases, J lost 2 bases, and 15 bases lay in between. This CDR3 is 13 amino acids long. Here the CDR3 reads CAGPTPGNYGYTF. The CDR3 DNA reads as TGTGCCGGACCTACTCCGGGGAACTATGGCTACACCTTC.

The chain links TRBV27 to TRBJ1-2; 11 nucleotides agree with TRBD1. Per the germline V gene, CDR1 is MNHEY and CDR2 is SMNVEV (reference sequence). The CDR3 covers 12 residues. With 6 bases clipped from V and 7 bases from J, the junction kept 1 base outside the gene matches. CDR3 loop: CASRGQGAGYTF. The CDR3 nucleotides read TGTGCCAGCAGAGGACAGGGGGCTGGCTACACCTTC.

CDR3 protein: CASSYKQGAAGELFF. The CDR3 DNA reads TGTGCCAGCAGTTACAAACAGGGGGCCGCCGGGGAGCTGTTTTTT. The chain is built from TRBV6-6 and TRBJ2-2; 9 nucleotides line up with TRBD1. The CDR3 runs to 15 residues. With 2 bases clipped from V and 6 bases from J, the junction kept 4 bases outside the gene matches. The germline V gene has CDR1 MNHNY and CDR2 SVGAGI (reference sequence).

The rearrangement uses TRBV7-6 and TRBJ2-5, with 7 bases aligning to TRBD1. The CDR3 length is 14 residues. V gave up 3 bases and J gave up 5 bases; unmatched junction bases: 6. Germline V gene lookup returns CDR1 SGHVS and CDR2 FNYEAQ. The CDR3 DNA follows: TGTGCCAGCAGCTTGCCAGGGGGAGCGGAGACCCAGTACTTC. Translation gives CASSLPGGAETQYF.

This clone was recorded only once. This sequence joins TRBV9 and TRBJ2-2; tentatively, D is TRBD2 (6 bases). CDR1 is SGDLS and CDR2 is YYNGEE in the germline V gene. The CDR3 has 15 residues. The ends were cut back, 2 bases at V and 5 bases at J, with 13 bases in the middle. CDR3 loop: CASSVAGTPTGELFF. The CDR3 bases are TGTGCCAGCAGCGTCGCCGGGACTCCAACCGGGGAGCTGTTTTTT.

CDR3: CASSVGYRGTSGANVLTF. The CDR3, as DNA: TGTGCCAGCAGCGTAGGGTACAGGGGAACCTCTGGGGCCAACGTCCTGACTTTC. This rearrangement joins TRBV9 to TRBJ2-6, with 7 bases fitting TRBD1. CDR1 is SGDLS and CDR2 is YYNGEE in the germline V gene. This CDR3 comprises 18 residues. V trimming: 0 bases; J trimming: 0 bases; junction bases outside the gene matches: 6. The full variable domain, its missing parts supplied by reference TRBV9 and TRBJ2-6, is DSGVTQTPKHLITATGQRVTLRCSPRSGDLSVYWYQQSLDQGLQFLIQYYNGEERAKGNILERFSAQQFPDLHSELNLSSLELGDSALYFCASSVGYRGTSGANVLTFGAGSRLTVL.